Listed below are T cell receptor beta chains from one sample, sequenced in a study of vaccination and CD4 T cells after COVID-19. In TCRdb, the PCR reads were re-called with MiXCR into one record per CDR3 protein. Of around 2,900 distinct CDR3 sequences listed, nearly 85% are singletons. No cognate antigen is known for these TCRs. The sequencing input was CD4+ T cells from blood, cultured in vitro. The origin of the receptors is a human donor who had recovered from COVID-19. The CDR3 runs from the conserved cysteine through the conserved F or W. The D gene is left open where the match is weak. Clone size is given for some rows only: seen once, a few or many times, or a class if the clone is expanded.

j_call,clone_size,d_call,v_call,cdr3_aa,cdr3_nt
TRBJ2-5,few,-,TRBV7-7,CASSRGLGGLQETQYF,TGTGCCAGCAGCAGAGGGTTGGGGGGATTACAAGAGACCCAGTACTTC
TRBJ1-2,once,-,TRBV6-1,CASSVSGAQDGYTF,TGTGCCAGCAGTGTTTCAGGGGCGCAGGATGGCTACACCTTC
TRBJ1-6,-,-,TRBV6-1,CASSPTGPPYSPLHF,TGTGCCAGCAGCCCCACGGGGCCGCCGTATTCACCCCTCCACTTT
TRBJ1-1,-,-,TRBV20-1,CSARRRGAMNTEAFF,TGCAGTGCTAGGAGACGGGGCGCGATGAACACTGAAGCTTTCTTT
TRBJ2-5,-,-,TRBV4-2,CASSQEIGGGRETQYF,TGTGCCAGCAGCCAAGAGATTGGGGGGGGGCGAGAGACCCAGTACTTC
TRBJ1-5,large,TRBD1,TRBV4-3,CASSQVPGGQPQHF,TGCGCCAGCAGCCAAGTACCAGGGGGTCAGCCCCAGCATTTT
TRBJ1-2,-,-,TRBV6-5,CASSYPSSANYGYTF,TGTGCCAGCAGTTACCCCAGCTCAGCTAACTATGGCTACACCTTC
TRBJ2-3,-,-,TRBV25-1,CASRDSAPSDTQYF,TGTGCCAGCAGGGACAGCGCTCCTTCAGATACGCAGTATTTT
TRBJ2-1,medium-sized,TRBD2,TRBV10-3,CAISEPGTSGGIYNEQFF,TGTGCCATCAGTGAGCCCGGGACTAGCGGGGGGATTTACAATGAGCAGTTCTTC
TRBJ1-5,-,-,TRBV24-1,CATRFVQGSNQPQHF,TGTGCCACCAGATTCGTACAGGGTAGCAATCAGCCCCAGCATTTT
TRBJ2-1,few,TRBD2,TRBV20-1,CSARRGGPDNEQFF,TGCAGTGCTAGACGGGGGGGCCCCGACAATGAGCAGTTCTTC
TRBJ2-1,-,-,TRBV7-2,CASSLENLSGYNEQFF,TGTGCCAGCAGCTTAGAGAATCTCTCGGGCTACAATGAGCAGTTCTTC
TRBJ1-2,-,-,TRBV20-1,CSADSGAGYGYTF,TGCAGTGCTGACAGCGGGGCGGGTTATGGCTACACCTTC
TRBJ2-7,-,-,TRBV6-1,CASSAPTRMSSYEQYF,TGTGCCAGCAGTGCCCCTACTAGAATGAGCTCCTACGAGCAGTACTTC
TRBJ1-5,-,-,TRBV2,CASSVDIRQPQHF,TGTGCCAGCAGTGTCGACATACGGCAGCCCCAGCATTTT
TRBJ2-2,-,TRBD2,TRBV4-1,CASSQPGLAGGQGELFF,TGCGCCAGCAGCCAACCGGGACTAGCGGGGGGGCAAGGGGAGCTGTTTTTT
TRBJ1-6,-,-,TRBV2,CASSEAEGTWSYSYNSPLHF,TGTGCCAGCAGTGAAGCGGAGGGGACGTGGTCTTACTCCTATAATTCACCCCTCCACTTT
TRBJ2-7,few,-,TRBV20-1,CSAWMPGADSYEQYF,TGCAGTGCTTGGATGCCCGGGGCCGACTCCTACGAGCAGTACTTC
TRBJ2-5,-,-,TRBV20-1,CSARDVASVQETQYF,TGCAGTGCTAGAGATGTAGCAAGTGTACAAGAGACCCAGTACTTC
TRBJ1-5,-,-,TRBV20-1,CSARVLGEGVQPQHF,TGCAGTGCTAGAGTCTTGGGGGAGGGGGTTCAGCCCCAGCATTTT
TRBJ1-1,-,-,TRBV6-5,CASSYGRERGGTEAFF,TGTGCCAGCAGTTACGGTAGGGAGAGGGGCGGCACTGAAGCTTTCTTT
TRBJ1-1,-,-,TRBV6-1,CASSVPKGGLNTEAFF,TGTGCCAGCAGTGTCCCAAAGGGGGGCCTGAACACTGAAGCTTTCTTT
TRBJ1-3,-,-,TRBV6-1,CASSIQPTSGNTIYF,TGTGCCAGCAGTATACAGCCGACCTCTGGAAACACCATATATTTT
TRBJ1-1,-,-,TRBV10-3,CAISAEFGGTEAFF,TGTGCCATCAGTGCGGAGTTTGGGGGCACTGAAGCTTTCTTT
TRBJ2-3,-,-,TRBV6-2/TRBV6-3,CASSYLQPSTDTQYF,TGTGCCAGCAGTTACTTGCAGCCTAGCACAGATACGCAGTATTTT
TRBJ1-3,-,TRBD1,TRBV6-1,CASSEQGGSGNTIYF,TGTGCCAGCAGTGAACAGGGGGGCTCTGGAAACACCATATATTTT
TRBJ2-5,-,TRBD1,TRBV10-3,CAISEDRDVGTQYF,TGTGCCATCAGTGAGGACAGGGACGTGGGGACCCAGTACTTC
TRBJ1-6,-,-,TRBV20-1,CSATVGLGYNSPLHF,TGCAGTGCTACCGTAGGGTTGGGATATAATTCACCCCTCCACTTT
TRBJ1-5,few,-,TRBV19,CASSLRTQGHGYSNQPQHF,TGTGCCAGTAGTCTAAGGACTCAGGGGCATGGATATAGCAATCAGCCCCAGCATTTT
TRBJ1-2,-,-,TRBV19,CASSPTAYYGYTF,TGTGCCAGTAGTCCTACAGCTTACTATGGCTACACCTTC
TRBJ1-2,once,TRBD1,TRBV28,CATDNRGPWGGYTF,TGTGCCACAGATAACAGGGGTCCCTGGGGGGGCTACACCTTC
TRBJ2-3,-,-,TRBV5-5,CASSLGRPTDTQYF,TGTGCCAGCAGCTTGGGACGACCCACAGATACGCAGTATTTT
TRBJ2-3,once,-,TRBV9,CASSVQDTQYF,TGTGCCAGCAGCGTCCAAGATACGCAGTATTTT
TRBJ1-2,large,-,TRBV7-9,CASSSGPSNYGYTF,TGTGCCAGCAGCTCTGGACCGTCTAACTATGGCTACACCTTC
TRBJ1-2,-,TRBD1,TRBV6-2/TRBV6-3,CASSPIGTGIHGYTF,TGTGCCAGCAGTCCCATCGGGACAGGGATCCATGGCTACACCTTC
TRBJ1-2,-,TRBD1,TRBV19,CAVEAWGQGKNYGYTF,TGTGCCGTCGAAGCATGGGGACAGGGGAAAAACTATGGCTACACCTTC
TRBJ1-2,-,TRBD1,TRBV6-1,CASSEITGGRGGYTF,TGTGCCAGCAGTGAAATAACAGGGGGACGAGGAGGCTACACCTTC
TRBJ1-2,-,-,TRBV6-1,CASRPNSYGYTF,TGTGCCAGCAGGCCGAACAGCTATGGCTACACCTTC
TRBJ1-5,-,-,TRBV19,CASSIQSHQPQHF,TGTGCCAGTAGTATACAATCTCATCAGCCCCAGCATTTT
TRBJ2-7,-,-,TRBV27,CASRRRLDSGYEQYF,TGTGCCAGCAGGCGTAGGTTGGATAGCGGCTACGAGCAGTACTTC
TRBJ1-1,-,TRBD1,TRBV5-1,CASSTTGVLPTEAFF,TGCGCCAGCAGCACGACAGGGGTACTACCCACTGAAGCTTTCTTT
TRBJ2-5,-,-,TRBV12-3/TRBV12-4,CASSSSGVLGTQYF,TGTGCCAGCAGTTCGTCGGGAGTCTTGGGGACCCAGTACTTC
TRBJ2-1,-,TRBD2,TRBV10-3,CAISQISSGRADEQFF,TGTGCCATCAGTCAAATCTCTAGCGGGAGGGCCGATGAGCAGTTCTTC
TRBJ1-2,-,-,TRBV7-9,CASSLVEVPGYGYTF,TGTGCCAGCAGCTTAGTGGAGGTTCCCGGATATGGCTACACCTTC
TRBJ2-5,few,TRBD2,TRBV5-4,CASSSTSGGAQYF,TGTGCCAGCAGCTCGACTAGCGGGGGGGCCCAGTACTTC
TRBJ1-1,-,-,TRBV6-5,CASSLRAGEAFF,TGTGCCAGCAGTTTACGCGCGGGAGAAGCTTTCTTT
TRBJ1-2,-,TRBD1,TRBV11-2,CASSFGTDGYTF,TGTGCCAGCAGCTTCGGGACAGATGGCTACACCTTC
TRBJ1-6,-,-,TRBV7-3,CASSGGTSSPLHF,TGTGCCAGCAGCGGTGGTACAAGTTCACCCCTCCACTTT
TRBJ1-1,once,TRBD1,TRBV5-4,CASSPGTGSRATEAFF,TGTGCCAGCAGCCCCGGGACAGGGAGTCGGGCCACTGAAGCTTTCTTT